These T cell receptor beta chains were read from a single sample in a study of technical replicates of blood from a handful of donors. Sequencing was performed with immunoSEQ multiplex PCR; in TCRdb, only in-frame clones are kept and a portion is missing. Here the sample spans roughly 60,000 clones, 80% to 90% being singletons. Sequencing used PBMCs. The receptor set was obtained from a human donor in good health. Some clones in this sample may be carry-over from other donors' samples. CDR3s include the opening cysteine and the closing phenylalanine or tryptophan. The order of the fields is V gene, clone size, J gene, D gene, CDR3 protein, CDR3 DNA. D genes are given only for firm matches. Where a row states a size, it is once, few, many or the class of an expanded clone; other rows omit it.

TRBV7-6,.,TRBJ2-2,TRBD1,CASSSRRGQGLNGELFF,TGTGCCAGCAGTTCTAGGAGGGGACAGGGGTTGAACGGGGAGCTGTTTTTT
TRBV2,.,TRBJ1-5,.,CASTVGGVGQPQHF,TGTGCCAGCACGGTCGGAGGGGTAGGTCAGCCCCAGCATTTT
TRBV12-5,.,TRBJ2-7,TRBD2,CASGREGYEQYF,TGTGCTAGTGGGCGGGAGGGGTACGAGCAGTACTTC
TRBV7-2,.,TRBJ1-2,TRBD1,CASSQFSGGSNYGYTF,TGTGCCAGCAGCCAATTTTCAGGGGGGAGTAACTATGGCTACACCTTC
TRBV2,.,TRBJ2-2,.,CASSSTVTGELFF,TGTGCCAGCAGCTCGACAGTCACCGGGGAGCTGTTTTTT
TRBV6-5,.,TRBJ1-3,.,CASSYLQGSGNTIYF,TGTGCCAGCAGTTACTTGCAGGGGAGCGGAAACACCATATATTTT
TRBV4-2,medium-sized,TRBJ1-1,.,CASSQGGQDMNTEAFF,TGTGCCAGCAGCCAAGGAGGGCAAGACATGAACACTGAAGCTTTCTTT
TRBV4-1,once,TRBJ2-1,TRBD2,CASSQVLTSGGIGEQFF,TGCGCCAGCAGCCAAGTCCTGACTAGCGGGGGTATCGGGGAGCAGTTCTTC
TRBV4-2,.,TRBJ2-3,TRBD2,CASKLAGDTDTQYF,TGTGCCAGCAAACTGGCGGGGGACACAGATACGCAGTATTTT
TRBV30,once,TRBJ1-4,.,CAWSVRGEKLFF,TGTGCCTGGAGTGTACGGGGGGAAAAACTGTTTTTT
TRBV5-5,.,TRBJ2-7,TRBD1,CASSLGGQGYEQYF,TGTGCCAGCAGCTTGGGGGGACAGGGCTACGAGCAGTACTTC
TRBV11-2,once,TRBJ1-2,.,CASSLVGQFGGYTF,TGTGCCAGCAGCTTAGTTGGACAGTTCGGTGGCTACACCTTC
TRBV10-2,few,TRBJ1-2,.,CASSGGGGLLPHGYTF,TGCGCCAGCAGTGGGGGGGGAGGCTTACTTCCTCATGGCTACACCTTC
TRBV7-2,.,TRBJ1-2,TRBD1,CASSRDRDYGYTF,TGTGCCAGCAGCCGAGACAGGGATTATGGCTACACCTTC
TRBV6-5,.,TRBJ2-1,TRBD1,CASRQQGISYNEQFF,TGTGCCAGCAGACAACAGGGGATCTCCTACAATGAGCAGTTCTTC
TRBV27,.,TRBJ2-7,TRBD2,CASSLVREAVYEQYF,TGTGCCAGCAGTTTGGTGCGGGAGGCCGTCTACGAGCAGTACTTC
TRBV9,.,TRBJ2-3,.,CASGRSPTDTQYF,TGTGCCAGCGGGCGCAGTCCGACAGATACGCAGTATTTT
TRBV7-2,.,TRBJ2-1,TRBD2,CASRPTSGSYNEQFF,TGTGCCAGCAGGCCGACTAGCGGGAGCTACAATGAGCAGTTCTTC
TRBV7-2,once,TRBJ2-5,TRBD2,CASSFKASGGQETQYF,TGTGCCAGCAGCTTTAAGGCTAGCGGGGGCCAAGAGACCCAGTACTTC
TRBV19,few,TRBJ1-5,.,CASSLTAGNQPQHF,TGTGCCAGTAGTCTTACTGCGGGCAATCAGCCCCAGCATTTT
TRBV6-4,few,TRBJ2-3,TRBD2,CASSVLAGGTDTQYF,TGTGCCAGCAGTGTACTAGCGGGGGGCACAGATACGCAGTATTTT
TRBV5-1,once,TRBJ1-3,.,CASSTPTETGNTIYF,TGCGCCAGCAGCACCCCCACAGAAACTGGAAACACCATATATTTT
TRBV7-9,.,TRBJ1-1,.,CASSRVGGTEAFF,TGTGCCAGCAGCCGAGTGGGAGGCACTGAAGCTTTCTTT
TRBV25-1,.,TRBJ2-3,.,CASSAPDRATDTQYF,TGTGCCAGCAGTGCGCCGGACAGAGCTACAGATACGCAGTATTTT
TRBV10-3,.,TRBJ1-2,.,CAISESPEAKGYTF,TGTGCCATCAGTGAGTCTCCAGAGGCCAAGGGCTACACCTTC
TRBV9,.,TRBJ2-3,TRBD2,CASRSGGSTDTQYF,TGTGCCAGCAGAAGCGGGGGGAGCACAGATACGCAGTATTTT
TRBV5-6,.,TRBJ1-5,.,CASSLLNQPQHF,TGTGCCAGCAGCTTGCTCAATCAGCCCCAGCATTTT
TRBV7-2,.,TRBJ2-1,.,CASSLGTGSYNEQFF,TGTGCCAGCAGCTTAGGTACCGGGTCCTACAATGAGCAGTTCTTC
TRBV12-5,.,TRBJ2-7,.,CASGLSTGTYEQYF,TGTGCTAGTGGTTTGTCGACGGGAACCTACGAGCAGTACTTC
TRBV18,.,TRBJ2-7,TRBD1,CASSQNNIGTAIGPYEQYF,TGTGCCAGCTCACAGAACAATATCGGGACAGCGATAGGGCCTTACGAGCAGTACTTC
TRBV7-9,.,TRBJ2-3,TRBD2,CASSLGLAGDTQYF,TGTGCCAGCAGCCTCGGACTAGCGGGAGATACGCAGTATTTT
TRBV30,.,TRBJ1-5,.,CAWQRSSGPQHF,TGTGCCTGGCAGCGAAGCTCGGGGCCCCAGCATTTT
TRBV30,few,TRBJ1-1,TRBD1,CAWRGGLGQGLTEAFF,TGTGCCTGGAGGGGGGGCTTGGGACAGGGGCTCACTGAAGCTTTCTTT
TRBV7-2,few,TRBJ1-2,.,CASRETGANYGYTF,TGTGCCAGCAGGGAGACAGGAGCTAACTATGGCTACACCTTC
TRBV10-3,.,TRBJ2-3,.,CAISVTGQSPDTQYF,TGTGCCATCAGTGTAACAGGGCAATCACCAGATACGCAGTATTTT
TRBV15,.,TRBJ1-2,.,CATSSLNYGYTF,TGTGCCACCAGCAGTCTTAACTATGGCTACACCTTC
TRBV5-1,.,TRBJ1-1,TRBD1,CASSESPGQTNTEAFF,TGCGCCAGCAGCGAAAGTCCGGGACAGACGAACACTGAAGCTTTCTTT
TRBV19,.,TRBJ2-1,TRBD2,CASSKAGGPIYNEQFF,TGTGCCAGTAGTAAAGCGGGAGGGCCAATTTACAATGAGCAGTTCTTC
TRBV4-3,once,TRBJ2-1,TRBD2,CASSQENSRSGGRLNEQFF,TGCGCCAGCAGCCAAGAGAATAGCAGATCTGGCGGGAGGTTGAATGAGCAGTTCTTC
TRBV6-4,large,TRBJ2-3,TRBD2,CASSDSSGGADTQYF,TGTGCCAGCAGTGACTCGAGTGGGGGGGCAGATACGCAGTATTTT
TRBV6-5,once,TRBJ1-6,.,CATSRGISYNSPLHF,TGTGCCACCTCGAGGGGGATATCCTATAATTCACCCCTCCACTTT
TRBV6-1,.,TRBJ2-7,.,CATRQGNPYEQYF,TGTGCCACCAGGCAGGGAAACCCCTACGAGCAGTACTTC
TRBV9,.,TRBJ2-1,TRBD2,CASSNSGGALDEQFF,TGTGCCAGCAGCAATAGCGGGGGCGCTTTGGATGAGCAGTTCTTC